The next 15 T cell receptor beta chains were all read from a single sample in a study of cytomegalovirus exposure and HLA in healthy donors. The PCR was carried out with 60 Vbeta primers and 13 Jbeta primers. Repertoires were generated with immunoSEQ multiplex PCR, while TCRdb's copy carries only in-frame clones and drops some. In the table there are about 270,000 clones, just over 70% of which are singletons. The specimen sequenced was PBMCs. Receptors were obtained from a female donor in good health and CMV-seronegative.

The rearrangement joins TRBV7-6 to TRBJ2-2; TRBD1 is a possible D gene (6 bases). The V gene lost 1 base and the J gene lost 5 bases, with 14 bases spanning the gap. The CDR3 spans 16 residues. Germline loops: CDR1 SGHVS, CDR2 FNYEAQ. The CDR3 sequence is CASSLEARGVTGELFF. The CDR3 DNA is TGTGCCAGCAGCTTAGAGGCCAGGGGAGTGACCGGGGAGCTGTTTTTT.

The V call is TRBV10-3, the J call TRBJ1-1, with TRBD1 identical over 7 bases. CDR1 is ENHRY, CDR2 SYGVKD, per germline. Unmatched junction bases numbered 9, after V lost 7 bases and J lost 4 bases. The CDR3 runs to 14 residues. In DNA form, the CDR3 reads TGTGCCATCACCATCTTGGCAGGGGGCACTGAAGCTTTCTTT. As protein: CAITILAGGTEAFF.

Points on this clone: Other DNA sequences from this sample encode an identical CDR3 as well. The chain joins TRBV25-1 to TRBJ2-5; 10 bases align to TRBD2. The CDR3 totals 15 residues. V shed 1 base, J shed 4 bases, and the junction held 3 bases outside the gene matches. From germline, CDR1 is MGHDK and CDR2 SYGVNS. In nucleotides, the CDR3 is TGTGCCAGCAGTGAATTCCTAGCGGGAGCAGAGACCCAGTACTTC. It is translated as CASSEFLAGAETQYF.

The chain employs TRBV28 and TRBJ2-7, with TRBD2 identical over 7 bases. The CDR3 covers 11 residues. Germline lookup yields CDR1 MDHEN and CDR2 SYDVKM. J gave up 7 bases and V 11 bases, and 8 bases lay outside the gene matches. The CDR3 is CASKAGREQYF. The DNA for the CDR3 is TGTGCCTCGAAAGCGGGGAGGGAGCAGTACTTC.

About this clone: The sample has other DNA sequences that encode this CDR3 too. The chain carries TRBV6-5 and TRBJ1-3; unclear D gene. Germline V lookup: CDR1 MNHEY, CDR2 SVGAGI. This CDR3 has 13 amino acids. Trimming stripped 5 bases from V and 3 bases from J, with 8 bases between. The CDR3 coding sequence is TGTGCCAGCAGTCCGCCGGGTGGAAACACCATATATTTT. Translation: CASSPPGGNTIYF.

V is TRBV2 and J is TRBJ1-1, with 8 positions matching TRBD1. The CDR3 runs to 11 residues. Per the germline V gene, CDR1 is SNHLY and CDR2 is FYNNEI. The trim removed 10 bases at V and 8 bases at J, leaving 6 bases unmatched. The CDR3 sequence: CANVDREEAFF. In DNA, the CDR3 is TGTGCCAACGTGGACAGGGAAGAAGCTTTCTTT.

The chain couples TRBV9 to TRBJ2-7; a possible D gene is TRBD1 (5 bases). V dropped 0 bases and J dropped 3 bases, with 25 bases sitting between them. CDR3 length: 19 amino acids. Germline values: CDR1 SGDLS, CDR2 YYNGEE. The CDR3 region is CASSVVPGSTAHPLYEQYF. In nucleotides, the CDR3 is TGTGCCAGCAGCGTAGTGCCCGGGTCGACAGCCCATCCCCTCTACGAGCAGTACTTC.

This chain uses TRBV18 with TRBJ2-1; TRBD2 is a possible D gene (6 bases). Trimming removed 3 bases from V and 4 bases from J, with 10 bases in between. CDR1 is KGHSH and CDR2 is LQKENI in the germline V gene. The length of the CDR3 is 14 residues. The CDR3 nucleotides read TGTGCCAGCTCACCGGGACTTATTTACAATGAGCAGTTCTTC. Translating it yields CASSPGLIYNEQFF.

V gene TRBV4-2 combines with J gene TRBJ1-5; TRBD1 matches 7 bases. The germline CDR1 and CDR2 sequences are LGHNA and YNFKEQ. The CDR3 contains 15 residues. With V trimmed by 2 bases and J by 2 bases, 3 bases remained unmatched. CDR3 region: CASSQIGQGNQPQHF. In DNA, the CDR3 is TGTGCCAGCAGCCAAATCGGACAGGGCAATCAGCCCCAGCATTTT.

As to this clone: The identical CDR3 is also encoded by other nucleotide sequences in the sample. This CDR3 reads CASSLGGRGTDTQYF. In nucleotides, the CDR3 is TGCGCCAGCAGCTTGGGGGGAAGGGGGACAGATACGCAGTATTTT. The chain employs TRBV5-1 and TRBJ2-3; a weak D match, TRBD1 (6 bases). Trimming left V 0 bases short and J 3 bases short, with 11 bases between. From germline, CDR1 is SGHRS and CDR2 YFSETQ. The CDR3 is made up of 15 amino acids. Using reference TRBV5-1 and TRBJ2-3 for the parts outside the CDR3, the full variable domain is KAGVTQTPRYLIKTRGQQVTLSCSPISGHRSVSWYQQTPGQGLQFLFEYFSETQRNKGNFPGRFSGRQFSNSRSEMNVSTLELGDSALYLCASSLGGRGTDTQYFGPGTRLTVL.

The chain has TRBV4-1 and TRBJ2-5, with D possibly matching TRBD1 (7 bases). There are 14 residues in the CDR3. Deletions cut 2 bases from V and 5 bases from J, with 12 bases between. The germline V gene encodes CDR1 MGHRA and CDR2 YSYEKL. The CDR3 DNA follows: TGCGCCAGCAGCCAAATACAGGGGAGGGAGACCCAGTACTTC. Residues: CASSQIQGRETQYF.

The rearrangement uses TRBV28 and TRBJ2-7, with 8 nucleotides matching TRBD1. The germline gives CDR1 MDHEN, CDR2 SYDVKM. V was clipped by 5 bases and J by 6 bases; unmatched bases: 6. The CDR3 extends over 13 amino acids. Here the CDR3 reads CASSRPGTGEQYF. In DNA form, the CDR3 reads TGTGCCAGCAGTAGACCCGGGACAGGCGAGCAGTACTTC.

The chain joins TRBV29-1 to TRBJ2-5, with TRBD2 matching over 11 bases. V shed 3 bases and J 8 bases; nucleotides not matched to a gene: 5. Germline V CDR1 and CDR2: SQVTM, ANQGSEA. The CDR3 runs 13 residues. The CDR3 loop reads CSVELGLAVTQYF. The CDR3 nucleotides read TGCAGCGTTGAGTTGGGACTAGCGGTCACCCAGTACTTC.

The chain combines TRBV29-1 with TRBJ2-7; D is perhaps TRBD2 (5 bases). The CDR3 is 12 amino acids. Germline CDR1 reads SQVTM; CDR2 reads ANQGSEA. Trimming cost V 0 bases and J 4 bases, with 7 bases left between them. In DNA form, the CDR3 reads TGCAGCGTTGAAGATTCGGGATACGAGCAGTACTTC. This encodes CSVEDSGYEQYF.

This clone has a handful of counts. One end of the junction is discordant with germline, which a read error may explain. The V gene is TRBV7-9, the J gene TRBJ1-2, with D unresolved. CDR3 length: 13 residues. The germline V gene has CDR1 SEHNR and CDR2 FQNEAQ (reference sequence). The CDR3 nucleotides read TGTTCCAGCAGCCCAACAGCTAACTATGGCTACACCTTC. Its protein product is CSSSPTANYGYTF.